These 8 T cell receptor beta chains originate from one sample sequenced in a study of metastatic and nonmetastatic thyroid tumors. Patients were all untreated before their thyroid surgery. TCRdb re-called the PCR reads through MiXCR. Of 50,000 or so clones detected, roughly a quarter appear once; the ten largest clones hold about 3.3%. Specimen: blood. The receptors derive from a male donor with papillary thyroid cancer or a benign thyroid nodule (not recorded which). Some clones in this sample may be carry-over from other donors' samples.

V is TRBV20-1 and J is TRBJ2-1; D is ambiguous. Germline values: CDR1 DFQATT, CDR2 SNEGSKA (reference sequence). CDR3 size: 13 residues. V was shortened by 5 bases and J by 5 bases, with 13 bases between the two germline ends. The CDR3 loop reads CSALHLPNNEQFF. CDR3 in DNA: TGCAGTGCTCTACACCTACCCAACAATGAGCAGTTCTTC.

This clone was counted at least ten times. CDR3 region: CSARDSSGVSGSGYNEQFF. The CDR3 region has the DNA TGCAGTGCTAGAGATTCCTCCGGGGTTAGCGGGAGCGGCTACAATGAGCAGTTCTTC. The chain uses TRBV20-1 and TRBJ2-1; TRBD2 matches at 9 bases. This CDR3 comprises 19 residues. The V and J ends lost 0 bases and 3 bases, in that order; junction bases with no gene match: 15. Germline V gene data show CDR1 as DFQATT and CDR2 as SNEGSKA (reference sequence).

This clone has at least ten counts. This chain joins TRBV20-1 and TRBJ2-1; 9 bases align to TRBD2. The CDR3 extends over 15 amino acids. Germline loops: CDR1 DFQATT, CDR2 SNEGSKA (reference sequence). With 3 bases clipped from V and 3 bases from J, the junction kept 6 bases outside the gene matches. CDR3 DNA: TGCAGTGCTAGGCAAGCTAGCGGGATCTACAATGAGCAGTTCTTC. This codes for CSARQASGIYNEQFF.

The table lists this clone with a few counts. CDR3 loop: CASSRDRINQPQHF. CDR3 DNA sequence: TGTGCCAGCAGTAGGGACAGGATCAATCAGCCCCAGCATTTT. J is TRBJ1-5 and V is TRBV12-3 or TRBV12-4; 8 bases are a match to TRBD1. J gave up 3 bases and V 5 bases, and 3 bases lay outside the gene matches. There are 14 residues in the CDR3.

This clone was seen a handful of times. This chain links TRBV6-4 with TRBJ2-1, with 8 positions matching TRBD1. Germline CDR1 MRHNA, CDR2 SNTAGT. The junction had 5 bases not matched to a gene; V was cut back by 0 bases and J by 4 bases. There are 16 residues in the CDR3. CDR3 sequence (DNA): TGTGCCAGCAGTGACTCTAGGACAGGGAGTTACAATGAGCAGTTCTTC. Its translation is CASSDSRTGSYNEQFF.

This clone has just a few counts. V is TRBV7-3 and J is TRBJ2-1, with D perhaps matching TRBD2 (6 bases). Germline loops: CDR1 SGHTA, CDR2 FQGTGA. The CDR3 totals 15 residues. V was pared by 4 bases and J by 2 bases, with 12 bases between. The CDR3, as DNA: TGTGCCAGCAGCTCCCGTGGCGGGGCCTACAATGAGCAGTTCTTC. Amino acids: CASSSRGGAYNEQFF.

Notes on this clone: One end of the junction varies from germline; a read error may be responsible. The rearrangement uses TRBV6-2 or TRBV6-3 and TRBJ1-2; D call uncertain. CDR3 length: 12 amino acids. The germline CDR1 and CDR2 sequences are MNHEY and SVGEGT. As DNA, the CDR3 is TGTGCCAGCAGACCTACCTCGATGGGATACACGTTC. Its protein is CASRPTSMGYTF.

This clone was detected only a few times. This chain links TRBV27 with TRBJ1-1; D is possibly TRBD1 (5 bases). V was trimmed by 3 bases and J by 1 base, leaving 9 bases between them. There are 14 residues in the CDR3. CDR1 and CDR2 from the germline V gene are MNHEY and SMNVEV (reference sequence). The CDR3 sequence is CASSFGGENTEAFF. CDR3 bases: TGTGCCAGCAGTTTTGGGGGAGAGAACACTGAAGCTTTCTTT.